Shown below are 23 T cell receptor beta chains from a single sample sequenced in a study of CD8 T cells in ankylosing spondylitis (dated 2017 in TCRdb). Library construction relied on 5' RACE. Sequencer: Illumina HiSeq 2500. TCRdb itself trimmed the public reads at Q25 with fastp, ran MiXCR and retained productive beta chains. Identical CDR3 proteins give one entry, which carries the most common genes and DNA. Recorded for this sample are 220,000 or so distinct CDR3 sequences; more than 9% of them occurred a single time. Together, the top ten hold roughly 23% of the sample. Sequencing was carried out using blood, either unsorted or a sorted T cell fraction (not recorded which). The source is a male donor with ankylosing spondylitis or in good health (not recorded which).

This clonotype was seen at least ten times. The V call is TRBV5-1, the J call TRBJ2-7; the D gene is possibly TRBD2 (5 bases). This CDR3 spans 13 amino acids. V was shortened by 0 bases and J by 3 bases, with 7 bases between the two germline ends. CDR1 and CDR2 (germline): SGHRS, YFSETQ. As DNA, the CDR3 is TGCGCCAGCAGCTTGGAGGAGGTCTACGAGCAGTACTTC. Amino acids: CASSLEEVYEQYF.

This clonotype was observed at least ten times. This chain's CDR3 is CASSPQIVGDEQYF. The CDR3, as DNA: TGTGCCAGCAGTCCACAAATAGTGGGGGACGAGCAGTACTTC. The V and J genes are TRBV28 and TRBJ2-7; D tentatively fits TRBD1 or TRBD2 (5 bases each). This CDR3 spans 14 amino acids. V lost 5 bases and J lost 5, with 16 bases in between. The germline V gene encodes CDR1 MDHEN and CDR2 SYDVKM.

This clonotype has just one count. The chain recombines TRBV7-2 with TRBJ2-7; D ambiguous. The V gene lost 4 bases and the J gene lost 8 bases, with 18 bases spanning the gap. The CDR3 is 14 residues long. Germline assignment: CDR1 SGHTA and CDR2 FQGNSA. In DNA form, the CDR3 reads TGTGCCAGCAGCTGGTCGACTGACCCCCAACAGCAGTACTTC. It specifies CASSWSTDPQQQYF. Full variable domain (remainder filled in from reference TRBV7-2 and TRBJ2-7): GAGVSQSPSNKVTEKGKDVELRCDPISGHTALYWYRQSLGQGLEFLIYFQGNSAPDKSGLPSDRFSAERTGGSVSTLTIQRTQQEDSAVYLCASSWSTDPQQQYFGPGTRLTVT.

This clonotype was observed many times. The chain employs TRBV28 and TRBJ1-3, with no clear D. In germline, CDR1 is MDHEN, CDR2 SYDVKM. V lost 4 bases and J 0 bases, leaving 13 bases between the germline ends. The CDR3 extends over 16 amino acids. CDR3 region: CASSSDGSLSGNTIYF. CDR3 coding DNA: TGTGCCAGCAGTTCCGACGGCTCACTCTCTGGAAACACCATATATTTT.

The J gene is TRBJ2-3, the V gene TRBV5-1, with a tentative D call TRBD2 (5 bases). Trimming removed 0 bases from V and 3 bases from J, with 14 bases in between. The CDR3 contains 16 residues. Per the germline V gene, CDR1 is SGHRS and CDR2 is YFSETQ. CDR3 DNA sequence: TGCGCCAGCAGCTTGGGGTCAAGCGGAGATACAGATACGCAGTATTTT. This encodes CASSLGSSGDTDTQYF.

This clonotype was observed at least ten times. V is TRBV7-2 and J is TRBJ2-1; 7 nucleotides line up with TRBD2. The CDR3 extends over 14 amino acids. Germline V gene sequence: CDR1 SGHTA, CDR2 FQGNSA. V shed 6 bases, J shed 6 bases, and the junction held 8 bases outside the gene matches. As DNA, the CDR3 is TGTGCCAGCAGACGAGAACTAGCGAGCAATGAGCAGTTCTTC. Encoded protein: CASRRELASNEQFF.

This clonotype was recorded a few times. The chain combines TRBV28 with TRBJ2-1; 7 nucleotides agree with TRBD2. The J segment lost 5 bases and the V segment lost 6 bases, leaving 13 bases of the junction unmatched. The CDR3 has 16 residues. Germline CDR1 reads MDHEN; CDR2 reads SYDVKM. The chain's CDR3 is CASRPSGRGKNNEQFF. The CDR3 region has the DNA TGTGCCAGCAGGCCCTCTGGGCGGGGGAAGAACAATGAGCAGTTCTTC.

The rearrangement joins TRBV30 to TRBJ2-3; 9 positions match TRBD2. The CDR3 runs to 14 residues. Germline trimming cut 5 bases from V and 1 base from J; bases unmatched to any gene: 4. From germline, CDR1 is GTSNPN and CDR2 SVGIG (reference sequence). CDR3 coding DNA: TGTGCCTGGCGCGGGGGGGCCGGCACAGATACGCAGTATTTT. Its translation is CAWRGGAGTDTQYF.

This sequence joins TRBV18 and TRBJ1-3; D gene ambiguous. Trimming removed 6 bases at V and 0 bases at J, with 12 bases between. The germline V gene encodes CDR1 KGHSH and CDR2 LQKENI. There are 15 residues in the CDR3. The CDR3 loop is CASSPDVSSGNTIYF. In DNA, the CDR3 is TGTGCCAGCTCTCCGGACGTCTCCTCTGGAAACACCATATATTTT.

This clonotype was found a few times. The CDR3 bases are TGTGCCACCAGGCCCTCGGACGGTTCCTCCTACAATGAGCAGTTCTTC. Protein sequence: CATRPSDGSSYNEQFF. The rearrangement joins TRBV24-1 to TRBJ2-1; D gene unclear. CDR1 KGHDR and CDR2 SFDVKD come from the germline V gene. The CDR3 has 16 residues. The V end lost 7 bases, the J end lost 0 bases, and 15 bases lay between the germline ends.

This clonotype was counted only a few times. This sequence joins TRBV9 and TRBJ2-5, with 9 bases aligning to TRBD2. Germline CDR1 SGDLS, CDR2 YYNGEE. The CDR3 covers 16 residues. With 0 bases clipped from V and 0 bases from J, the junction kept 3 bases outside the gene matches. CDR3 sequence reads: CASSVDVAGDQETQYF. In DNA, the CDR3 is TGTGCCAGCAGCGTAGATGTAGCGGGGGACCAAGAGACCCAGTACTTC.

This clonotype was seen repeatedly, ten times or more. CDR3 region: CATSEWDRGSNEQFF. The CDR3 region has the DNA TGTGCCACCAGTGAATGGGACAGGGGCTCCAATGAGCAGTTCTTC. The V and J genes are TRBV24-1 and TRBJ2-1, with 10 positions matching TRBD1. The V gene end was trimmed by 4 bases and the J gene end by 6 bases; junction bases not matched to a gene: 5. Germline V gene sequence: CDR1 KGHDR, CDR2 SFDVKD. This CDR3 has 15 residues.

Ten or more counts support this clonotype. The chain is built from TRBV20-1 and TRBJ1-1; no clear D. CDR1 is DFQATT, CDR2 SNEGSKA, per germline (reference sequence). The germline V and J ends were trimmed by 3 bases and 7 bases, with 6 bases remaining between them. This CDR3 has 10 amino acids. The CDR3 bases are TGCAGTGCTAGGTTAGATGAAGCTTTCTTT. This sequence encodes CSARLDEAFF.

V and J are TRBV12-3 or TRBV12-4 and TRBJ1-4; 7 positions match TRBD1. V trimming: 8 bases; J trimming: 5 bases; junction bases outside the gene matches: 17. This CDR3 has 17 residues. CDR3 residues: CASSYKSGPGQNEKLFF. CDR3 coding DNA: TGTGCCAGCTCCTATAAATCTGGCCCGGGACAGAATGAAAAACTGTTTTTT.

This clonotype was counted ten times or more. This chain links TRBV10-3 with TRBJ2-1; no clear D gene. Deletions cut 2 bases from V and 3 bases from J, with 11 bases between. The V gene's germline CDR1 is ENHRY and CDR2 SYGVKD. The CDR3 has 15 amino acids. In nucleotides, the CDR3 is TGTGCCATCAGTGAGGAACCGAACCTCTACAATGAGCAGTTCTTC. Translated, it gives CAISEEPNLYNEQFF.

This clonotype was seen repeatedly, ten times or more. The chain uses TRBV5-1 and TRBJ2-7; D is undetermined. The CDR3 loop spans 14 amino acids. Germline CDR1 is SGHRS and CDR2 is YFSETQ. The V end was cut by 1 base, the J end by 0 bases, with 8 bases between. The CDR3 DNA follows: TGCGCCAGCAGCTTGAGCACAAGCTCCTACGAGCAGTACTTC. Translation: CASSLSTSSYEQYF.

This clonotype has a count of ten or more. This chain links TRBV12-3 or TRBV12-4 with TRBJ2-7, with D unclear. V lost 6 bases and J 4 bases, leaving 13 bases between the germline ends. CDR3 length equals 13 residues. CDR3: CASSPSSGYEQYF. The CDR3 bases are TGTGCCAGCAGCCCCTCTTCGGGTTACGAGCAGTACTTC.

This clonotype was observed many times. The chain links TRBV6-1 to TRBJ2-3; TRBD1 matches 9 bases. V shed 6 bases and J 0 bases; nucleotides not matched to a gene: 7. The CDR3 is 16 amino acids. Germline V lookup: CDR1 MNHNS, CDR2 SASEGT. CDR3 in amino acids: CASRNTGGASTDTQYF. In DNA, the CDR3 is TGTGCCAGCAGGAACACAGGGGGCGCAAGCACAGATACGCAGTATTTT.

By frequency in the sample, this clonotype is medium-sized (0.01 to 0.1%). CDR3 nucleotides: TGCGCCAGCAGCCTGGATAACAGGCCCACAGATACGCAGTATTTT. Translation: CASSLDNRPTDTQYF. The rearrangement uses TRBV5-1 and TRBJ2-3, with D tentatively TRBD1 (5 bases). The germline gives CDR1 SGHRS, CDR2 YFSETQ. This CDR3 spans 15 amino acids. Deletions cut 4 bases from V and 2 bases from J, with 14 bases between. Variable domain in full (rest from reference TRBV5-1 and TRBJ2-3): KAGVTQTPRYLIKTRGQQVTLSCSPISGHRSVSWYQQTPGQGLQFLFEYFSETQRNKGNFPGRFSGRQFSNSRSEMNVSTLELGDSALYLCASSLDNRPTDTQYFGPGTRLTVL.

This clonotype has a count of ten or more. A junction end diverges from the germline sequence, so it may reflect a read error. The V and J genes are TRBV7-7 and TRBJ2-2; TRBD1 aligns across 10 bases. The CDR3 is 15 residues long. Germline V gene data show CDR1 as SSHAT and CDR2 as FNYEAQ (reference sequence). CDR3 coding DNA: TGTGCTAGCAGCCAGACAGGGGGCATTACCGGGGAGCTGTTTTTT. Protein sequence: CASSQTGGITGELFF.

The V call is TRBV7-9, the J call TRBJ1-4; maybe TRBD1 (6 bases). CDR3 length: 17 residues. With 5 bases removed from V and 2 bases from J, the gap between germline ends came to 18 bases. Germline loops: CDR1 SEHNR, CDR2 FQNEAQ (reference sequence). DNA for the CDR3: TGTGCCAGCAGCCTAAGGGCAGGGGATGGTACTAATGAAAAACTGTTTTTT. It is translated as CASSLRAGDGTNEKLFF.

This clonotype was picked up a small number of times. The rearrangement links TRBV5-1 to TRBJ2-1; 11 positions match TRBD1. The CDR3 runs to 17 residues. Germline CDR1 is SGHRS and CDR2 is YFSETQ. With V trimmed by 2 bases and J by 4 bases, 8 bases remained unmatched. The CDR3 loop reads CASSFEPGTGGYNEQFF. CDR3 nucleotide sequence: TGCGCCAGCAGCTTCGAACCGGGGACAGGGGGGTACAATGAGCAGTTCTTC.

This clonotype has at least ten counts. CDR3 region: CASSHDSYNSPLHF. Here the CDR3 DNA reads TGTGCCAGCAGCCATGACTCCTATAATTCACCCCTCCACTTT. The J gene is TRBJ1-6, the V gene TRBV7-6; D not resolved. The CDR3 sequence is 14 residues long. Germline-derived CDR1 and CDR2 are SGHVS and FNYEAQ. The germline V and J ends were trimmed by 5 bases and 0 bases, with 5 bases remaining between them.